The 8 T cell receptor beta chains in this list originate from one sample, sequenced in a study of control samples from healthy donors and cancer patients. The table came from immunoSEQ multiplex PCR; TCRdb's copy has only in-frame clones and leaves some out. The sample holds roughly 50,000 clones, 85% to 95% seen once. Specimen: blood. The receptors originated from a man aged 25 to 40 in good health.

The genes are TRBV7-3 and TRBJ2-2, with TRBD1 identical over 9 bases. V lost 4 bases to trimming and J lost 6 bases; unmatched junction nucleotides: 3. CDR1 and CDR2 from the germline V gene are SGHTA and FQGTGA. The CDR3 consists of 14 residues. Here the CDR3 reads CASSSGQGSGELFF. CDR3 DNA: TGTGCCAGCAGCTCCGGACAGGGGTCCGGGGAGCTGTTTTTT.

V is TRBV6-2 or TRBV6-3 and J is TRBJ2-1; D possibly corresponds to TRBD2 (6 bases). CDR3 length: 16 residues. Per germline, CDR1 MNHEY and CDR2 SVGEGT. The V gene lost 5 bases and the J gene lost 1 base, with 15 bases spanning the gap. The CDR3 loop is CASSAARELSYNEQFF. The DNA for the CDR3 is TGTGCCAGCAGTGCCGCCCGGGAGTTATCCTACAATGAGCAGTTCTTC.

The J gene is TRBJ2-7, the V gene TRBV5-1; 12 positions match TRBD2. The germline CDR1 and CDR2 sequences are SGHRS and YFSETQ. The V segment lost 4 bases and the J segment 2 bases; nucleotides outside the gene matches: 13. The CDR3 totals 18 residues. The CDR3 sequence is CASSVGGTSGHRTYEQYF. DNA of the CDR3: TGCGCCAGCAGCGTGGGGGGGACTAGCGGGCATCGTACCTACGAGCAGTACTTC. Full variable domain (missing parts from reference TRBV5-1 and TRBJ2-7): KAGVTQTPRYLIKTRGQQVTLSCSPISGHRSVSWYQQTPGQGLQFLFEYFSETQRNKGNFPGRFSGRQFSNSRSEMNVSTLELGDSALYLCASSVGGTSGHRTYEQYFGPGTRLTVT.

CDR3 sequence: CSGRQGPNSPLHF. CDR3 DNA: TGCAGCGGCCGACAGGGGCCTAATTCACCCCTCCACTTT. The chain is built from TRBV29-1 and TRBJ1-6; 8 bases line up with TRBD1. Per the germline V gene, CDR1 is SQVTM and CDR2 is ANQGSEA. The V gene end was trimmed by 7 bases and the J gene end by 6 bases; junction bases not matched to a gene: 5. The CDR3 has 13 residues.

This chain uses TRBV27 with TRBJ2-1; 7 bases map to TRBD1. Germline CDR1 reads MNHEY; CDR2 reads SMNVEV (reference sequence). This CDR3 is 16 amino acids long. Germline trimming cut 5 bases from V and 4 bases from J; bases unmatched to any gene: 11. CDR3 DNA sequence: TGTGCCAGCAGTCTCTCGACAGGGATCTTTTACAATGAGCAGTTCTTC. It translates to CASSLSTGIFYNEQFF.

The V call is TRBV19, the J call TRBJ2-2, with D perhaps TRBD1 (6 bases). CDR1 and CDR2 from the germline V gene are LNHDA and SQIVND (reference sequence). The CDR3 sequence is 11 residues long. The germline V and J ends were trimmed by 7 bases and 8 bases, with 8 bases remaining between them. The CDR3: CASTQGGELFF. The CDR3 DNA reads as TGTGCCAGTACCCAGGGGGGGGAGCTGTTTTTT.

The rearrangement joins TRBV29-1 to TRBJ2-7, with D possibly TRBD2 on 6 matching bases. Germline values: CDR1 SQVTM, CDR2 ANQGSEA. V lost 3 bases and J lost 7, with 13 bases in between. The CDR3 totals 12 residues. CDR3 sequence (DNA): TGCAGCGTTGACAGCCCTCGGGGGGAGCAGTACTTC. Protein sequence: CSVDSPRGEQYF.

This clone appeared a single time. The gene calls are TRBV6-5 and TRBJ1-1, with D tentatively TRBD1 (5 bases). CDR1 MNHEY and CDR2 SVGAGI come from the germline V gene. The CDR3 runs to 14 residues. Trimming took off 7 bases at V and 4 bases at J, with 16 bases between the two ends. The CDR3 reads CASTFSGEGTEAFF. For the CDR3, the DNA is TGTGCCAGCACATTTTCGGGGGAGGGCACTGAAGCTTTCTTT.